Presented here are 29 T cell receptor beta chains from one specimen sequenced in a study of T cell responses to AZD1222 COVID-19 vaccine. Produced via immunoSEQ multiplex PCR; TCRdb's table is partial and in-frame only. The sample includes fewer than 120,000 clones, 87% of them seen just once. The source was peripheral blood, collected on day 0 of AZD1222 vaccination. Receptors were obtained from an adult in good health.

A single count supports this clone. J is TRBJ1-3 and V is TRBV10-3; a weak D match, TRBD1 (6 bases). CDR1 is ENHRY, CDR2 SYGVKD, per germline. Trimming took 2 bases from V and 9 from J, leaving 14 bases between them. This CDR3 comprises 14 residues. CDR3 residues: CAISEASSTGTIYF. The CDR3 DNA is TGTGCCATCAGTGAGGCCTCTTCGACAGGCACCATATATTTT.

In regard to this clone: Additional DNA sequences in this sample encode the identical CDR3. This chain joins TRBV20-1 and TRBJ2-5; D not certain. This CDR3 comprises 10 residues. The V and J ends lost 0 bases and 5 bases respectively, with 1 base between them. The V gene's germline CDR1 is DFQATT and CDR2 SNEGSKA (reference sequence). CDR3 amino acids: CSAREETQYF. The CDR3 nucleotides are TGCAGTGCTAGAGAGGAGACCCAGTACTTC.

The CDR3 loop is CASSSYSPLHF. CDR3 sequence (DNA): TGTGCCAGCAGTTCGTATTCACCCCTCCACTTT. V usage is TRBV28 and J usage is TRBJ1-6; D gene uncertain. CDR3 size: 11 residues. With 4 bases removed from V and 8 bases from J, the gap between germline ends came to 3 bases. The germline gives CDR1 MDHEN, CDR2 SYDVKM.

The rearrangement joins TRBV7-2 to TRBJ2-7; TRBD2 is a possible D gene (5 bases). CDR3 length: 15 amino acids. Trimming left V 5 bases short and J 3 bases short, with 17 bases between. CDR1 is SGHTA, CDR2 FQGNSA, per germline. The CDR3 loop is CASSLRVPGGYEQYF. The CDR3, as DNA: TGTGCCAGCAGCCTGCGGGTCCCGGGCGGCTACGAGCAGTACTTC.

The rearrangement links TRBV28 to TRBJ2-1, with 7 bases matching TRBD1. The germline V gene has CDR1 MDHEN and CDR2 SYDVKM. The CDR3 loop spans 14 amino acids. Germline trimming cut 8 bases from V and 5 bases from J; bases unmatched to any gene: 9. CDR3 sequence (DNA): TGTGCCAGCTTAGTCCGGGACAGAAACAATGAGCAGTTCTTC. Amino acid sequence: CASLVRDRNNEQFF.

This chain joins TRBV19 and TRBJ1-1, with D perhaps TRBD1 (5 bases). This CDR3 is built from 13 residues. The germline CDR1 and CDR2 sequences are LNHDA and SQIVND (reference sequence). Trimming took off 5 bases at V and 3 bases at J, with 10 bases between the two ends. The DNA of the CDR3 is TGTGCCAGTAGTGAGGGGATGCACACTGAAGCTTTCTTT. Its translation is CASSEGMHTEAFF. Together with reference TRBV19 and TRBJ1-1, the CDR3 gives the full variable domain: DGGITQSPKYLFRKEGQNVTLSCEQNLNHDAMYWYRQDPGQGLRLIYYSQIVNDFQKGDIAEGYSVSREKKESFPLTVTSAQKNPTAFYLCASSEGMHTEAFFGQGTRLTVV.

This chain connects TRBV7-2 to TRBJ2-7, with 9 bases lining up with TRBD1. The germline gives CDR1 SGHTA, CDR2 FQGNSA. After removal of 5 bases from V and 1 base from J, the junction contained 6 bases not matched to a gene. This CDR3 is built from 15 residues. DNA of the CDR3: TGTGCCAGCAGCAAACAGGGGGCCCCATCCTACGAGCAGTACTTC. Protein product: CASSKQGAPSYEQYF.

The chain uses TRBV11-2 and TRBJ1-2, with 12 bases aligning to TRBD1. The V gene's germline CDR1 is SGHAT and CDR2 FQNNGV. J gave up 4 bases and V 4 bases, and 4 bases lay outside the gene matches. The CDR3 runs to 15 residues. CDR3 coding DNA: TGTGCCAGCAGCTACGGGACAGGGGGCCTCTATGGCTACACCTTC. Its protein is CASSYGTGGLYGYTF.

CDR3 protein: CASSSQGTYGYTF. The CDR3 DNA reads as TGTGCCAGCAGTTCACAGGGTACCTATGGCTACACCTTC. The rearrangement links TRBV6-6 to TRBJ1-2; tentative D call: TRBD1 (6 bases). The CDR3 has 13 amino acids. Germline lookup yields CDR1 MNHNY and CDR2 SVGAGI (reference sequence). The germline V and J ends were trimmed by 4 bases and 4 bases, with 10 bases remaining between them.

The chain carries TRBV18 and TRBJ1-2; the D gene is possibly TRBD1 (6 bases). The CDR3 has 14 residues. CDR1 is KGHSH, CDR2 LQKENI, per germline. Trimming took off 5 bases at V and 6 bases at J, with 16 bases between the two ends. This chain's CDR3 is CASSTGDTVNGYTF. CDR3 nucleotides: TGTGCCAGCTCAACGGGGGACACCGTAAATGGCTACACCTTC.

This chain links TRBV6-1 with TRBJ1-6; unclear D gene. The CDR3 is made up of 14 amino acids. Per the germline V gene, CDR1 is MNHNS and CDR2 is SASEGT. Trimming shortened V by 3 bases and J by 10 bases, and 13 bases separated the two germline ends. CDR3 nucleotide sequence: TGTGCCAGCAGTGAGCGGAGGGCTCAATCACCCCTCCACTTT. Its translation: CASSERRAQSPLHF.

The chain combines TRBV9 with TRBJ1-2, with TRBD1 as a possible D gene (5 bases). CDR1 SGDLS and CDR2 YYNGEE come from the germline V gene. The CDR3 sequence is 15 residues long. V dropped 2 bases and J dropped 1 base, with 12 bases sitting between them. The CDR3 region is CASSVGGENNYGYTF. The DNA of the CDR3 is TGTGCCAGCAGCGTCGGAGGGGAAAATAACTATGGCTACACCTTC.

V usage is TRBV2 and J usage is TRBJ1-4, with D unclear. The CDR3 runs 12 residues. Germline CDR1 reads SNHLY; CDR2 reads FYNNEI. V was clipped by 3 bases and J by 7 bases, with 6 bases between them. CDR3 sequence: CASSDYVEKLFF. Here the CDR3 DNA reads TGTGCCAGCAGTGATTACGTTGAAAAACTGTTTTTT.

V and J are TRBV5-1 and TRBJ1-1; perhaps TRBD1 as D (6 bases). CDR3 length: 14 amino acids. Germline V gene sequence: CDR1 SGHRS, CDR2 YFSETQ. The V gene lost 2 bases and the J gene lost 3 bases, with 11 bases spanning the gap. This CDR3 is CASSFEGGYTEAFF. The CDR3 coding sequence is TGCGCCAGCAGCTTTGAGGGGGGTTACACTGAAGCTTTCTTT. Drawing the rest from reference TRBV5-1 and TRBJ1-1, the complete variable domain is KAGVTQTPRYLIKTRGQQVTLSCSPISGHRSVSWYQQTPGQGLQFLFEYFSETQRNKGNFPGRFSGRQFSNSRSEMNVSTLELGDSALYLCASSFEGGYTEAFFGQGTRLTVV.

This clone appeared a few times. The V and J genes are TRBV11-3 and TRBJ2-2, with D uncertain. Looked up from germline, CDR1 is SGHNT and CDR2 is YENEEA. The CDR3 loop spans 12 amino acids. Trimming left V 0 bases short and J 10 bases short, with 6 bases between. The CDR3 DNA reads TGTGCCAGCAGCTTAGAAGCTTCGGAGCTGTTTTTT. Encoded protein: CASSLEASELFF.

The CDR3 sequence: CASSMGGPETQYF. The CDR3 bases are TGTGCCAGTAGTATGGGCGGGCCGGAGACCCAGTACTTC. The chain is built from TRBV19 and TRBJ2-5; D may be TRBD2 (5 bases). The length of the CDR3 is 13 residues. Trimming took 3 bases from V and 5 from J, leaving 10 bases between them. Germline V gene data show CDR1 as LNHDA and CDR2 as SQIVND (reference sequence).

The V and J genes are TRBV9 and TRBJ2-7, with TRBD1 matching 7 bases. J lost 6 bases, V lost 4 bases, and 13 bases had no gene match. Germline V CDR1 and CDR2: SGDLS, YYNGEE. The CDR3 covers 15 residues. Here the CDR3 reads CASSPARTQGVEQYF. CDR3 nucleotides: TGTGCCAGCAGCCCTGCCAGAACTCAGGGGGTCGAGCAGTACTTC.

This sequence joins TRBV2 and TRBJ2-1; no definite D call. Trimming cost V 2 bases and J 6 bases, with 14 bases left between them. Germline V gene lookup returns CDR1 SNHLY and CDR2 FYNNEI. This CDR3 region has 15 residues. The DNA of the CDR3 is TGTGCCAGCAGTGAAAGGGCCGAAATGGGCAATGAGCAGTTCTTC. This gives the protein CASSERAEMGNEQFF.

The V gene is TRBV7-3, the J gene TRBJ1-5; perhaps TRBD1 as D (5 bases). CDR1 and CDR2 (germline): SGHTA, FQGTGA. Trimming took 2 bases from V and 3 from J, leaving 5 bases between them. The CDR3 length is 13 residues. The DNA of the CDR3 is TGTGCCAGCAGCTTAGGGGCCAATCAGCCCCAGCATTTT. It encodes CASSLGANQPQHF.

This chain connects TRBV9 to TRBJ1-5, with D hard to call. Germline assignment: CDR1 SGDLS and CDR2 YYNGEE. The CDR3 length is 14 residues. Trimming removed 4 bases from V and 2 bases from J, with 10 bases in between. DNA of the CDR3: TGTGCCAGCAGCCAAGCGGCAGGCAATCAGCCCCAGCATTTT. Its protein product is CASSQAAGNQPQHF.

The V and J genes are TRBV7-3 and TRBJ2-7, with a weak D call TRBD2 (6 bases). V was clipped by 2 bases and J by 3 bases, with 14 bases between them. The germline CDR1 and CDR2 sequences are SGHTA and FQGTGA. The CDR3 contains 15 residues. The CDR3 loop is CASSLGGDGIYEQYF. DNA for the CDR3: TGTGCCAGCAGCTTAGGCGGGGATGGGATCTACGAGCAGTACTTC.

The CDR3 DNA is TGTGCCAGCATGGACTCAAGAGCAATGAGCTCCTACAATGAGCAGTTCTTC. Protein product: CASMDSRAMSSYNEQFF. The chain uses TRBV28 and TRBJ2-1, with TRBD2 as a possible D gene (5 bases). The germline V gene encodes CDR1 MDHEN and CDR2 SYDVKM. V lost 7 bases and J 0 bases, leaving 19 bases between the germline ends. The CDR3 is 17 amino acids.

This chain links TRBV2 with TRBJ1-6; tentative D call: TRBD1 (6 bases). Between the trimmed V and J ends, which lost 0 bases and 10 bases, there was a span of 16 bases. The germline V gene encodes CDR1 SNHLY and CDR2 FYNNEI. CDR3 length: 16 amino acids. The CDR3 sequence: CASSEATTGAGSPLHF. In DNA form, the CDR3 reads TGTGCCAGCAGTGAAGCGACGACGGGGGCAGGGTCACCCCTCCACTTT.

This chain uses TRBV10-3 with TRBJ2-5, with 7 positions matching TRBD2. The V gene end was trimmed by 3 bases and the J gene end by 1 base; junction bases not matched to a gene: 5. This CDR3 spans 15 amino acids. CDR1 and CDR2 (germline): ENHRY, SYGVKD. The CDR3 is CAISDIAGLQETQYF. CDR3 DNA sequence: TGTGCCATCAGTGATATAGCGGGCCTCCAAGAGACCCAGTACTTC.

The V and J genes are TRBV18 and TRBJ1-3; D is possibly TRBD1 (6 bases). The germline gives CDR1 KGHSH, CDR2 LQKENI. The CDR3 length is 13 residues. Trimming took 4 bases from V and 4 from J, leaving 8 bases between them. The CDR3 here is CASSQDSGNTIYF. As DNA, the CDR3 is TGTGCCAGCTCACAGGACAGCGGAAACACCATATATTTT.

This clone was recorded a few times. This chain links TRBV19 with TRBJ1-1; 9 bases line up with TRBD1. Trimming cost V 9 bases and J 4 bases; bases outside gene matches: 12. CDR3 length: 15 amino acids. Germline V gene data show CDR1 as LNHDA and CDR2 as SQIVND (reference sequence). Written as DNA, the CDR3 is TGTGCCAGCCAAGGACGGGACAGGGCTTTCACTGAAGCTTTCTTT. This sequence encodes CASQGRDRAFTEAFF.

The rearrangement uses TRBV19 and TRBJ1-6; D possibly corresponds to TRBD1 (5 bases). CDR1 LNHDA and CDR2 SQIVND come from the germline V gene (reference sequence). V lost 0 bases and J 8 bases, leaving 11 bases between the germline ends. The CDR3 runs to 15 residues. CDR3 region: CASSIDNRGDSPLHF. DNA for the CDR3: TGTGCCAGTAGTATAGATAACCGAGGGGATTCACCCCTCCACTTT.

This clone was recorded a few times. V gene TRBV3-1 (or the pseudogene TRBV3-2) combines with J gene TRBJ2-3, with 7 bases fitting TRBD1. Losses at the gene ends were 2 bases for V and 2 bases for J; bases not matched to a gene: 4. The CDR3 loop spans 15 amino acids. In germline, CDR1 is LGHDT, CDR2 YNNKEL (reference sequence). The CDR3 nucleotides are TGTGCCAGCAGCCAAAACAGGGGCACCACAGATACGCAGTATTTT. Its translation: CASSQNRGTTDTQYF.

The chain couples TRBV7-2 to TRBJ2-7; 8 nucleotides agree with TRBD2. Germline V lookup: CDR1 SGHTA, CDR2 FQGNSA. The V segment lost 5 bases and the J segment 6 bases; nucleotides outside the gene matches: 9. The CDR3 contains 14 residues. The CDR3 sequence is CASSGRDGRGEQYF. The CDR3 DNA sequence: TGTGCCAGCAGCGGCCGGGACGGGAGGGGCGAGCAGTACTTC.